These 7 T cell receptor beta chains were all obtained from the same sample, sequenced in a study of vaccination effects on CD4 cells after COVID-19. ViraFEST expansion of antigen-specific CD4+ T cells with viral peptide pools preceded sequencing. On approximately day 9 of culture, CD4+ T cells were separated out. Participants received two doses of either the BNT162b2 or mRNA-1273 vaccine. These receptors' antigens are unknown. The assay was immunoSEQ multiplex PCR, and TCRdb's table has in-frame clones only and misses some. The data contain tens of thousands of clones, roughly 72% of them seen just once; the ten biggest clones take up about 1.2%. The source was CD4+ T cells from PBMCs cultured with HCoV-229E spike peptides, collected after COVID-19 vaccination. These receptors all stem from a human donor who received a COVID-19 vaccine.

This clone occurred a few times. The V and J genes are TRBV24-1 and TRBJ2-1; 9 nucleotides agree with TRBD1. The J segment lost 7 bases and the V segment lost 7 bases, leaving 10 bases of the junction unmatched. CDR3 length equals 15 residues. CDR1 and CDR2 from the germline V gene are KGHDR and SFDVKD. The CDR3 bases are TGTGCCACCAGCACGCCGGGACAGGGTTCGAATGAGCAGTTCTTC. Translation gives CATSTPGQGSNEQFF.

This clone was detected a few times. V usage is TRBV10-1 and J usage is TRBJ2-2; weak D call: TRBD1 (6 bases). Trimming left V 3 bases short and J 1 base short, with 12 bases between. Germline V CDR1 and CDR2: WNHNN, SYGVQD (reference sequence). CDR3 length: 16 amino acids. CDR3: CASSENRVVNTGELFF. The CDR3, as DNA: TGCGCCAGCAGTGAAAACAGGGTTGTGAACACCGGGGAGCTGTTTTTT.

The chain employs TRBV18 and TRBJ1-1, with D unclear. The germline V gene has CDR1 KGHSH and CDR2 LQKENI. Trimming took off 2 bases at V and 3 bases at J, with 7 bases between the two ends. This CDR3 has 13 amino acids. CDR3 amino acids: CASSPGYHTEAFF. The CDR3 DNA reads TGTGCCAGCTCACCAGGGTACCACACTGAAGCTTTCTTT.

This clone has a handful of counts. CDR3 DNA sequence: TGTGCCAGCAGTCCTCCGGTTCTGGGTAGAGCTAATGAAAAACTGTTTTTT. This codes for CASSPPVLGRANEKLFF. The chain has TRBV28 and TRBJ1-4; unclear D gene. The CDR3 sequence is 17 residues long. The germline V gene encodes CDR1 MDHEN and CDR2 SYDVKM. V was clipped by 5 bases and J by 3 bases, with 19 bases between them.

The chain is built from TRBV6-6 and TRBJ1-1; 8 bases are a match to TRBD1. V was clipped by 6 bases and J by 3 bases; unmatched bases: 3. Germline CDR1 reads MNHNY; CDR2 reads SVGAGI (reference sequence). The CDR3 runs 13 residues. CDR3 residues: CASRHRGDTEAFF. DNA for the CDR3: TGTGCCAGCAGACACAGGGGGGACACTGAAGCTTTCTTT.

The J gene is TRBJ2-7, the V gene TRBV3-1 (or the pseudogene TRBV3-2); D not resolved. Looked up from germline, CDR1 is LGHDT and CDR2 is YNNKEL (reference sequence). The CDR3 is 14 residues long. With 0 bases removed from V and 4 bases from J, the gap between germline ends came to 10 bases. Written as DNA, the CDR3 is TGTGCCAGCAGCCAAGAAATAGCCTGGTACGAGCAGTACGTC. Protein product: CASSQEIAWYEQYV.

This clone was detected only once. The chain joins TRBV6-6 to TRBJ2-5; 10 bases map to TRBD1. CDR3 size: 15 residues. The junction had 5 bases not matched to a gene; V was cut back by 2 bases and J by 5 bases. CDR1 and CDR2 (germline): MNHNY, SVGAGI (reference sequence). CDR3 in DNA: TGTGCCAGCAGTTACCGGGACAGGGGATCCGAGACCCAGTACTTC. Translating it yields CASSYRDRGSETQYF.